This entry is about one T cell receptor (beta chain). TCRdb reanalysed the PCR reads using MiXCR and keeps one entry per CDR3 protein. In the table there are under 85,000 distinct CDR3 sequences, 15% to 20% of which are singletons. The sample originates from a study of molecular identifiers for immune sequencing clone quantification. Study information: The replicate experiment used RNA from approximately 20,000 or 100,000 naive CD8 cells. This RNA was split into five aliquots, and four of them were sequenced.

The junction had 10 bases not matched to a gene; V was cut back by 6 bases and J by 0 bases. CDR3 size: 16 residues. Germline V lookup: CDR1 MGHRA, CDR2 YSYEKL. This rearrangement joins TRBV4-1 to TRBJ2-7; 8 bases fit TRBD2. The sequence derives from a human donor in good health. Some libraries in this study had Jurkat cell RNA spiked in. Sample: naive CD8+ T cells from blood, with Jurkat cell RNA spiked in. Sample subset: FACS-sorted CD8+CD4-CCR7+CD45RA+ naive T cells. For the CDR3, the DNA is TGCGCCAGCAGTCGAGAAGCGGGAGCGACCTCCTACGAGCAGTACTTC. It translates to CASSREAGATSYEQYF.